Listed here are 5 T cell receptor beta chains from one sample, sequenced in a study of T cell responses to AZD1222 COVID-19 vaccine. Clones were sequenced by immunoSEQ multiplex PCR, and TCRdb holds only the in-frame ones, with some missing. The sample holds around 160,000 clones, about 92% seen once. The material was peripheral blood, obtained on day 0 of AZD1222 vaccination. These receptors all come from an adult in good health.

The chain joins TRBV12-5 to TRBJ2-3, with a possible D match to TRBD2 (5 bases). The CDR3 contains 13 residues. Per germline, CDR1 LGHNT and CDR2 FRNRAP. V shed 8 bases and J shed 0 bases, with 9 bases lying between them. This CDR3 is CASRRGSTDTQYF. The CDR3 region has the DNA TGTGCTAGTCGTCGGGGAAGCACAGATACGCAGTATTTT.

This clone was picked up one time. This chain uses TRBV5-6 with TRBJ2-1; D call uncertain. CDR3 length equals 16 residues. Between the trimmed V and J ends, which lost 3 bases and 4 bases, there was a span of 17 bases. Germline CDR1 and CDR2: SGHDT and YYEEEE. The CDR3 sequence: CASSWVGQAYYNEQFF. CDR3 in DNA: TGTGCCAGCAGCTGGGTAGGGCAGGCGTATTACAATGAGCAGTTCTTC.

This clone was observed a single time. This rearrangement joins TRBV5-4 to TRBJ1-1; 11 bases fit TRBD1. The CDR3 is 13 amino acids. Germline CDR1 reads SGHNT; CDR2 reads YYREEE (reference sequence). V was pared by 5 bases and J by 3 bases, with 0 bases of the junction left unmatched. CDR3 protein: CASRGQGDTEAFF. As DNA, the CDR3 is TGTGCCAGCAGGGGACAGGGGGACACTGAAGCTTTCTTT.

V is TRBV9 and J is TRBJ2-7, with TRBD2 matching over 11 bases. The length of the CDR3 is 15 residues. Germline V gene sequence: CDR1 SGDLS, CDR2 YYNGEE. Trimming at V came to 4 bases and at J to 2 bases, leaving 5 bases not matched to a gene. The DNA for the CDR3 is TGTGCCAGCAGCCCGGGACTAGCGGATACCTACGAGCAGTACTTC. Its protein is CASSPGLADTYEQYF.

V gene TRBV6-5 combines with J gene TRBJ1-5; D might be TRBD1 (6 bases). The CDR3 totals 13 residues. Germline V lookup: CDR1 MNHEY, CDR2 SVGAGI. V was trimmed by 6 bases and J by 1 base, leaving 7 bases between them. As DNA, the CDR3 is TGTGCCAGCAGCGACAGGAGCAATCAGCCCCAGCATTTT. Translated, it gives CASSDRSNQPQHF.